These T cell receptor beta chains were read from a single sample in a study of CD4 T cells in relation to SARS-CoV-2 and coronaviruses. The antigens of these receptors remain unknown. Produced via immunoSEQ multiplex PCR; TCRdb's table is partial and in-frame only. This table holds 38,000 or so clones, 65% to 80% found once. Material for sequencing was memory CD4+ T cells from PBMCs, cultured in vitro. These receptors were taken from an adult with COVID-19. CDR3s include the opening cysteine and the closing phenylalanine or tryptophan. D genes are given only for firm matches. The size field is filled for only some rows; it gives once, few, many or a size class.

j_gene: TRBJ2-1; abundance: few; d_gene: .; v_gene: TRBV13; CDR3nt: TGTGCCAGCAGCTCAGGGTTCACCTACAATGAGCAGTTCTTC; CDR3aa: CASSSGFTYNEQFF
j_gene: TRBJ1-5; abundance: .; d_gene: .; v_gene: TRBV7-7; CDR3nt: TGTGCTAGCAGCTTACCCCCCGGACACCCGAGCAATCAGCCCCAGCATTTT; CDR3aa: CASSLPPGHPSNQPQHF
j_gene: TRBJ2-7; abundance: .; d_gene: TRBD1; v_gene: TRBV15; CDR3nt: TGTGCCACCAGCAGAGGTGAGGGGGCTAACGAGCAGTACTTC; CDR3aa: CATSRGEGANEQYF
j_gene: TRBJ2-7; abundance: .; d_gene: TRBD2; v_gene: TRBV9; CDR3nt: TGTGCCAGCAGTAGAACAAGCGGGGTGGCGGGAGAGCAGTACTTC; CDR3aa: CASSRTSGVAGEQYF
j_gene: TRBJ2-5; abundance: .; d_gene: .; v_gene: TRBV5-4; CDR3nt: TGTGCCAGCAGCTTGGAAGGCCAAGAGACCCAGTACTTC; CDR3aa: CASSLEGQETQYF
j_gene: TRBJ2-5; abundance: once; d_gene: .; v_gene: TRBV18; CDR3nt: TGTGCCAGCTCAGCCGGGACACACAAAGAGACCCAGTACTTC; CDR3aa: CASSAGTHKETQYF
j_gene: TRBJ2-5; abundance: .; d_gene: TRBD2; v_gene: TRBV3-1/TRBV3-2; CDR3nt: TGTGCCAGCAGCCGGACTAGCGGGAGAGAGACCCAGTACTTC; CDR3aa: CASSRTSGRETQYF
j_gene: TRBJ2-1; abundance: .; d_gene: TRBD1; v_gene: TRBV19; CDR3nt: TGTGCCAGTAGTATGGGGACAGAGCCATACAATGAGCAGTTCTTC; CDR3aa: CASSMGTEPYNEQFF
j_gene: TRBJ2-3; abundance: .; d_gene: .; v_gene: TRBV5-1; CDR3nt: TGCGCCAGCAGCTTGGAGGGGGAAACTAGCACAGATACGCAGTATTTT; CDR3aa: CASSLEGETSTDTQYF
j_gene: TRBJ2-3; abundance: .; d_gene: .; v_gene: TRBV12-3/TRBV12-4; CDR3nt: TGTGCCAGCAGGACGATGAGCACAGATACGCAGTATTTT; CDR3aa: CASRTMSTDTQYF
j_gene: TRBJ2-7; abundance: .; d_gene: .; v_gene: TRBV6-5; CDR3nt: TGTGCCAGCGGAAGAGATCCCTCCGAGCAGTACTTC; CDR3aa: CASGRDPSEQYF
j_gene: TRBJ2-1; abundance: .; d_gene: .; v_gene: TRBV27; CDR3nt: TGTGCCAGCAGTTCAATTATAATAAGCTCCTACAATGAGCAGTTCTTC; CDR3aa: CASSSIIISSYNEQFF
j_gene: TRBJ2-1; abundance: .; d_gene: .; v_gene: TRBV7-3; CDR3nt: TGTGCCAGCAGCAAACGGGATGCGGTTTACAATGAGCAGTTCTTC; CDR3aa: CASSKRDAVYNEQFF
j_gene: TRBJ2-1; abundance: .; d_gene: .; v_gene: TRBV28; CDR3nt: TGTGCCAGCGGCCGGAGGGACGCCCCCTACAATGAGCAGTTCTTC; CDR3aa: CASGRRDAPYNEQFF
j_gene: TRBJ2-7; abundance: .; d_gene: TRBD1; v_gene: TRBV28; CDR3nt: TGTGCCAGCAGTCGACAGGGTAAGAACTACGAGCAGTACTTC; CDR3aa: CASSRQGKNYEQYF
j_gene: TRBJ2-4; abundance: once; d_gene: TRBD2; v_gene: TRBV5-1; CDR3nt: TGCGCCAGCAGCCCCTGGGGGGGACCAGATTCGCGCATTCAGTACTTC; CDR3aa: CASSPWGGPDSRIQYF
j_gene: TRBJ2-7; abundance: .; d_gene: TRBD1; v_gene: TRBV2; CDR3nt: TGTGCCAGCAGTGAAGGTTGGACAGGGCTCGAGCAGTACTTC; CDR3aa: CASSEGWTGLEQYF
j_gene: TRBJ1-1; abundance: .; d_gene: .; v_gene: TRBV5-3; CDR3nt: TGTGCCAGAAGCCCCAACACTGAAGCTTTCTTT; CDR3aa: CARSPNTEAFF
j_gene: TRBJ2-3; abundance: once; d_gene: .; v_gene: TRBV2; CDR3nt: TGTGCCAGCAGTGATGGGGTAACTAGCACAGATACGCAGTATTTT; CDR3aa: CASSDGVTSTDTQYF
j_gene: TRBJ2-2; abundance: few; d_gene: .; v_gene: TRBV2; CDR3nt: TGTGCCAGCAGTCCTCTTTGGGGGAGCCCCACCGGGGAGCTGTTTTTT; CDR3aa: CASSPLWGSPTGELFF
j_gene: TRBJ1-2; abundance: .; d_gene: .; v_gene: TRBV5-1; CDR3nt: TGCGCCAGCAGGCGCGGGGGCGAGGACTATGGCTACACCTTC; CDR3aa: CASRRGGEDYGYTF
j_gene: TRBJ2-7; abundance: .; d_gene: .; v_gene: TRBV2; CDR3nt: TGTGCCAGCAGTTTTAGCATAAACGAGCAGTACTTC; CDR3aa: CASSFSINEQYF
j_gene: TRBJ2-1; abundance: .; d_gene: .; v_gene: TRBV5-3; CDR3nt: TGTGCCAGAAGCGTGCCCGCGAGGGGTCCCTCCTACAATGAGCAGTTCTTC; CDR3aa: CARSVPARGPSYNEQFF
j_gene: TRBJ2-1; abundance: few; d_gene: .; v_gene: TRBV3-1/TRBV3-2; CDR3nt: TGTGCCAGCAGCCAACATAACAGGGCGCCGGGTGAGCAGTTCTTC; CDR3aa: CASSQHNRAPGEQFF
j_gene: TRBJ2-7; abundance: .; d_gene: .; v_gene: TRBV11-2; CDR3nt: TGTGCCAGCAGCTTGGTTACAGGCGGGTACGAGCAGTACTTC; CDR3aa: CASSLVTGGYEQYF
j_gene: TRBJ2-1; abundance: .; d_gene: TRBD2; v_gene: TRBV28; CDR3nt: TGTGCCAGCAGTCAGCCCGGACTAGCGGGAGGGAGCTCCTACAATGAGCAGTTCTTC; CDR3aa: CASSQPGLAGGSSYNEQFF